The present entry profiles one T cell receptor (beta chain) with its context. Distinct nucleotide sequences in the sample also encode this CDR3. The sample originates from a study of beta chain features in type 1 diabetes. The CDR3 totals 14 residues. V was clipped by 3 bases and J by 7 bases; unmatched bases: 3. The germline gives CDR1 SGDLS, CDR2 YYNGEE. The sequenced template was cDNA made from the entire isolated RNA. Measured with immunoSEQ multiplex PCR; TCRdb has only the in-frame clones, and not every one. The data contain under 200,000 clones, less than 9.5% of them singletons. Sequencing used central memory CD4+ T cells from blood. The receptor's source is a woman aged 18-30 years in good health. The chain couples TRBV9 to TRBJ1-6, with 8 bases that match TRBD1. The DNA of the CDR3 is TGTGCCAGCAGCGCACAGGGGGACAATTCACCCCTCCACTTT. As protein: CASSAQGDNSPLHF.